The T cell receptor (beta chain) under discussion was sequenced for a study of T cell responses to AZD1222 COVID-19 vaccine. Study context: Both about-4-week and about-12-week second-dose recipients were combined. The study, taken as a whole, reports: Females made up more of the donors, who were largely white British, and clonal diversity may have come out too low.

Looked up from germline, CDR1 is SGDLS and CDR2 is YYNGEE. J gave up 3 bases and V 4 bases, and 6 bases lay outside the gene matches. The CDR3 has 14 amino acids. Concerning this clone itself: Antigen: not known.

Produced via immunoSEQ multiplex PCR; TCRdb's table is partial and in-frame only. The repertoire holds 80,000 to 100,000 clones, with over 85% as singletons. The material was peripheral blood, obtained on day 0 of AZD1222 vaccination. The clonotype originates from an adult in good health. The chain has TRBV9 and TRBJ1-2; 7 nucleotides line up with TRBD1. Written as DNA, the CDR3 is TGTGCCAGCAGCACGGGACAGACAGACTATGGCTACACCTTC. Encoded protein: CASSTGQTDYGYTF.